The present TCR beta chain was sequenced within a study of Ad26.COV2.S vaccination and SARS-CoV-2 variants. On the study more broadly: Dosing was one shot or two shots 56 days apart.

V dropped 6 bases and J dropped 4; count of bases not matched to a gene: 5. The CDR3 extends over 15 amino acids. The germline CDR1 and CDR2 sequences are MRHNA and SNTAGT. In regard to this clone: The target antigen is unknown.

The sample's treatment: approximately 18 received Ad26.COV2.S at low or high dose, single or two shots; about 5 received placebo; per-sample allocation not given. Samples analyzed were those drawn on day 63 after the first vaccine or placebo injection. Boston hosted the donor, who was an adult aged 18-55 years. Measured with immunoSEQ multiplex PCR; TCRdb has only the in-frame clones, and not every one. The table has approximately 360,000 clones, roughly four fifths seen once. Study-wide points: Researchers cautioned that TCR breadth and depth analyses may have underestimated total T cell responses.

V usage is TRBV6-4 and J usage is TRBJ2-3; TRBD2 agrees at 12 bases. This sample comprised peripheral blood, obtained in a trial of Ad26.COV2.S vaccine versus placebo. The clonotype originates from a person between 18 and 59 years old who received the Ad26.COV2.S COVID-19 vaccine or a placebo. CDR3 nucleotides: TGTGCCAGCAGGTTGACTAGCGGGGGCCCAGATACGCAGTATTTT. It translates to CASRLTSGGPDTQYF.